This entry lists 8 T cell receptor beta chains sequenced from one sample in a study of beta chain features in type 1 diabetes. As every portion of the isolated RNA was reverse transcribed, the sequencing read expressed TCRB transcripts. Data came from immunoSEQ multiplex PCR; TCRdb stores just in-frame clones and leaves some out. The sample comprises 40,000 or so clones, 66% of which are singletons, and about 2% rests with the top ten. Study-wide points: Among patients with Type 1 diabetes, TCRB CDR3s were moderately but significantly shorter in every one of the four CD4+ subsets.

Antigens of these TCRs are unknown. Material for sequencing was Tregs from blood. These receptors were collected from a woman aged 18-35 years with type 1 diabetes.

V usage is TRBV19 and J usage is TRBJ2-5; the match to TRBD1 covers 7 bases. V lost 6 bases and J lost 2; bases outside the gene matches: 0. The germline V gene encodes CDR1 LNHDA and CDR2 SQIVND (reference sequence). The CDR3 covers 12 residues. The CDR3 sequence is CASSRGQETQYF. The CDR3 nucleotides are TGTGCCAGTAGCAGGGGGCAAGAGACCCAGTACTTC.

The V call is TRBV30, the J call TRBJ1-6; D ambiguous. Trimming pared 3 bases from V and 0 bases from J, leaving 6 bases between. CDR1 GTSNPN and CDR2 SVGIG come from the germline V gene (reference sequence). This CDR3 comprises 14 residues. CDR3 sequence reads: CAWSPSSYNSPLHF. In DNA form, the CDR3 reads TGTGCCTGGAGCCCGAGCTCCTATAATTCACCCCTCCACTTT.

There are a few counts of this clone. CDR3 sequence reads: CASSSLVDTQYF. The CDR3 coding sequence is TGTGCCAGCAGCTCCCTAGTGGATACGCAGTATTTT. This chain connects TRBV13 to TRBJ2-3; D remains ambiguous. The CDR3 extends over 12 amino acids. Trimming took off 4 bases at V and 6 bases at J, with 8 bases between the two ends. Germline V gene lookup returns CDR1 PRHDT and CDR2 FYEKMQ (reference sequence).

This rearrangement joins TRBV4-3 to TRBJ2-3, with 8 bases that match TRBD2. This CDR3 spans 15 amino acids. Germline V lookup: CDR1 LGHNA, CDR2 YSLEER. After removal of 1 base from V and 4 bases from J, the junction contained 4 bases not matched to a gene. The CDR3 spells CASSQGGLAADTQYF. Here the CDR3 DNA reads TGCGCCAGCAGCCAAGGTGGACTAGCCGCAGATACGCAGTATTTT.

This clone was counted only a few times. The rearrangement links TRBV29-1 to TRBJ2-4; possibly TRBD2 for D (6 bases). The CDR3 runs to 12 residues. The V gene lost 5 bases and the J gene lost 6 bases, with 11 bases spanning the gap. The germline V gene has CDR1 SQVTM and CDR2 ANQGSEA. CDR3 residues: CSVRRDGNIQYF. CDR3 DNA: TGCAGCGTTAGGAGGGACGGAAACATTCAGTACTTC.

The V and J genes are TRBV11-2 and TRBJ2-3, with D possibly matching TRBD2 (6 bases). This CDR3 is built from 17 residues. Trimming removed 2 bases at V and 0 bases at J, with 15 bases between. Per germline, CDR1 SGHAT and CDR2 FQNNGV. The CDR3 loop reads CASSLRRGFVSTDTQYF. CDR3 nucleotides: TGTGCCAGCAGCTTACGTCGGGGGTTCGTTAGCACAGATACGCAGTATTTT.

The chain has TRBV7-3 and TRBJ2-6, with a weak D call TRBD1 (6 bases). Germline CDR1 and CDR2: SGHTA and FQGTGA. The CDR3 runs to 15 residues. V gave up 3 bases and J gave up 4 bases, with 10 bases separating them. CDR3 DNA sequence: TGTGCCAGCAGCTTTACAGGGCCCGGGGCCAACGTCCTGACTTTC. Translated: CASSFTGPGANVLTF.

The chain uses TRBV10-3 and TRBJ1-1; possible D gene TRBD1, 6 bases. The CDR3 is made up of 13 amino acids. CDR1 and CDR2 (germline): ENHRY, SYGVKD. V lost 6 bases and J 0 bases, leaving 8 bases between the germline ends. The CDR3 protein is CAISRTVNTEAFF. The CDR3 region has the DNA TGTGCCATCAGCAGGACAGTGAACACTGAAGCTTTCTTT.